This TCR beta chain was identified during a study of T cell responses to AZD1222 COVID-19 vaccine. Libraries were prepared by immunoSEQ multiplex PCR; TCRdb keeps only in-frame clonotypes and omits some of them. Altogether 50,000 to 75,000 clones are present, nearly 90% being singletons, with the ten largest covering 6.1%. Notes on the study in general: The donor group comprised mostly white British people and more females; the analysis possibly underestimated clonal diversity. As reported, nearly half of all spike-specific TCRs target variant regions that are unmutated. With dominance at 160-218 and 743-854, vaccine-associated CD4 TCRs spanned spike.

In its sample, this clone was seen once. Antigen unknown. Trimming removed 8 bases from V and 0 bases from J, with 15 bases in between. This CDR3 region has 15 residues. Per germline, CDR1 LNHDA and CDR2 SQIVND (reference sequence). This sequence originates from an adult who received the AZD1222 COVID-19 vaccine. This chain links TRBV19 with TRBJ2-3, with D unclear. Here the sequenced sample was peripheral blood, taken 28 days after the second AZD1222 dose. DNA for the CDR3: TGTGCCAGTTTTCTTATAGGATTTAGCACAGATACGCAGTATTTT. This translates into CASFLIGFSTDTQYF.